Included here is one T cell receptor beta chain sequence, with context. These data are taken from a study of shared clonotypes between healthy human individuals. The CDR3 length is 14 residues. V was clipped by 6 bases and J by 5 bases; unmatched bases: 6. Germline V gives CDR1 ENHRY, CDR2 SYGVKD. Generated by immunoSEQ multiplex PCR, the TCRdb table keeps only in-frame clones and is missing some. The sample consists of around 1.6 million clones, approximately 98% of them appearing once. The V call is TRBV10-3, the J call TRBJ1-5, with TRBD1 matching over 8 bases. The sample taken for sequencing was naive CD4+ T cells sorted from blood. The subset: CD45RA+ positively selected. The source is a man aged 25-45 years in good health. In DNA, the CDR3 is TGTGCCATCAGGAAGGACAGGGACGATCAGCCCCAGCATTTT. It codes for CAIRKDRDDQPQHF.